The clone carrying this T cell receptor beta chain was seen at least ten times. Its antigen remains unidentified. Amplification yielded TCR beta CDR3 regions, with RNA transcripts as the source. When the TCR CDR3 underwent first-round RT-PCR, the HTBI primer set was used. TCRdb re-called the multiplex PCR reads with MiXCR, one entry per CDR3 protein. This sample carries approximately 720,000 distinct CDR3 sequences, 18% of them seen once, and the ten largest clones take 16%. These data come from a study of T cells in Graves' hyperthyroidism and ophthalmopathy. Exclusion criteria comprised uncontrolled infection, other autoimmune disease, pregnancy or lactation. The blood sample dates from first hyperthyroidism diagnosis, preceding any ophthalmopathy symptoms. Fresh peripheral blood, around 9.5 ml, yielded the PBMCs. Study observations and caveats: A model of 13 V-J features distinguished ophthalmopathy from stable hyperthyroidism.

The CDR3 runs to 15 residues. Germline V lookup: CDR1 SNHLY, CDR2 FYNNEI. The J segment lost 9 bases and the V segment lost 7 bases, leaving 14 bases of the junction unmatched. The sequencing sample was made of blood. The chain has TRBV2 and TRBJ2-1; 8 nucleotides agree with TRBD2. This receptor was identified in a woman aged 45-60 years with Graves' hyperthyroidism that later progressed to Graves' ophthalmopathy. CDR3: CASTPLSGGGTEQFF. CDR3 bases: TGTGCCAGCACCCCCCTGTCGGGGGGGGGCACTGAGCAGTTCTTC.